Listed here are 15 T cell receptor beta chains from one sample, sequenced in a study of blood T cell repertoires in COVID-19. Profiling relied on immunoSEQ multiplex PCR, and the TCRdb table lists in-frame clones only, not all of them. The sample yields approximately 190,000 clones, approximately 91% seen once. The specimen was peripheral blood. The receptors here all came from a woman aged 40-49 years who had recovered from COVID-19.

This chain joins TRBV10-3 and TRBJ1-4; possible D gene TRBD1, 5 bases. This CDR3 has 14 amino acids. In germline, CDR1 is ENHRY, CDR2 SYGVKD. V lost 2 bases and J 5 bases, leaving 9 bases between the germline ends. The CDR3 coding sequence is TGTGCCATCAGTGAGGCAGGGAAGAATGAAAAACTGTTTTTT. Translating gives CAISEAGKNEKLFF.

The chain joins TRBV7-9 to TRBJ2-7; the match to TRBD1 covers 8 bases. Germline-derived CDR1 and CDR2 are SEHNR and FQNEAQ (reference sequence). The CDR3 is 14 amino acids. Unmatched junction bases numbered 8, after V lost 5 bases and J lost 5 bases. The CDR3 here is CASSPTSGQDEQYF. The CDR3, as DNA: TGTGCCAGCAGCCCAACCTCGGGACAGGACGAGCAGTACTTC.

This clone was seen repeatedly, ten times or more. V is TRBV4-1 and J is TRBJ1-1; 9 nucleotides match TRBD1. V shed 3 bases and J 1 base; nucleotides not matched to a gene: 6. Germline V gives CDR1 MGHRA, CDR2 YSYEKL. The CDR3 loop spans 16 amino acids. Here the CDR3 reads CASSQAQGATNTEAFF. Written as DNA, the CDR3 is TGCGCCAGCAGCCAGGCACAGGGGGCGACGAACACTGAAGCTTTCTTT.

This chain joins TRBV9 and TRBJ2-2, with 10 bases matching TRBD1. V shed 3 bases, J shed 6 bases, and the junction held 5 bases outside the gene matches. The germline V gene encodes CDR1 SGDLS and CDR2 YYNGEE. This CDR3 has 15 amino acids. The CDR3 region has the DNA TGTGCCAGCAGCGGGATAGGACAGGGGGCCGGGGAGCTGTTTTTT. This gives the protein CASSGIGQGAGELFF.

This chain joins TRBV12-5 and TRBJ1-1, with D perhaps TRBD1 (6 bases). The CDR3 runs to 17 residues. Trimming took off 5 bases at V and 0 bases at J, with 19 bases between the two ends. From germline, CDR1 is LGHNT and CDR2 FRNRAP. CDR3 nucleotides: TGTGCTAGTGGTAAAGATCAGCGGGGGGACATGAACACTGAAGCTTTCTTT. Its protein product is CASGKDQRGDMNTEAFF.

The chain recombines TRBV12-3 or TRBV12-4 with TRBJ2-1; no definite D call. This CDR3 has 12 residues. V lost 3 bases, J lost 4 bases, and 4 bases lay in between. In DNA, the CDR3 is TGTGCCAGCAGTTTTTTATACAATGAGCAGTTCTTC. This encodes CASSFLYNEQFF.

The chain combines TRBV7-3 with TRBJ2-2; D possibly corresponds to TRBD2 (5 bases). The CDR3 totals 15 residues. Germline assignment: CDR1 SGHTA and CDR2 FQGTGA. Between the trimmed V and J ends, which lost 5 bases and 3 bases, there was a span of 13 bases. The CDR3 here is CASSLDGRDTGELFF. Written as DNA, the CDR3 is TGTGCCAGCAGCCTAGATGGGCGGGACACCGGGGAGCTGTTTTTT.

This chain joins TRBV6-1 and TRBJ1-5; D possibly corresponds to TRBD1 (6 bases). Germline loops: CDR1 MNHNS, CDR2 SASEGT. This CDR3 contains 13 residues. Deletions cut 2 bases from V and 4 bases from J, with 6 bases between. The CDR3 region has the DNA TGTGCCAGCAGTGAACAGGGGAATCAGCCCCAGCATTTT. Translating gives CASSEQGNQPQHF.

The V and J genes are TRBV19 and TRBJ2-2; D is uncertain. V lost 2 bases and J 2 bases, leaving 9 bases between the germline ends. From germline, CDR1 is LNHDA and CDR2 SQIVND (reference sequence). This CDR3 is 15 amino acids long. The DNA of the CDR3 is TGTGCCAGTAGTATATTCCCCAGTAACACCGGGGAGCTGTTTTTT. Its protein product is CASSIFPSNTGELFF.

The rearrangement uses TRBV9 and TRBJ2-7; the D gene is possibly TRBD2 (6 bases). The CDR3 is made up of 15 amino acids. CDR1 and CDR2 (germline): SGDLS, YYNGEE. Deletions cut 3 bases from V and 2 bases from J, with 15 bases between. The CDR3 here is CASSAAYGSAYEQYF. The DNA of the CDR3 is TGTGCCAGCAGCGCGGCGTACGGGAGTGCCTACGAGCAGTACTTC.

The chain combines TRBV6-4 with TRBJ2-3; TRBD2 might be the D (5 bases). The CDR3 runs 15 residues. Germline CDR1 is MRHNA and CDR2 is SNTAGT. V dropped 5 bases and J dropped 2 bases, with 14 bases sitting between them. The CDR3 coding sequence is TGTGCCAGCAGTTACGACTACCGATACACAGATACGCAGTATTTT. It translates to CASSYDYRYTDTQYF.

On this clone itself: The junction differs from germline at one of its ends, possibly a read error. The chain joins TRBV5-1 to TRBJ2-3; tentatively, D is TRBD2 (5 bases). This CDR3 is built from 13 residues. CDR1 and CDR2 from the germline V gene are SGHRS and YFSETQ. The CDR3 is CASRPASKDTQYF. In DNA form, the CDR3 reads TGCGCCAGCCGCCCGGCTAGCAAAGATACGCAGTATTTT.

The chain combines TRBV19 with TRBJ1-4, with a weak D call TRBD1 (6 bases). The germline gives CDR1 LNHDA, CDR2 SQIVND (reference sequence). The ends were cut back, 3 bases at V and 5 bases at J, with 13 bases in the middle. The CDR3 runs 15 residues. The CDR3, as DNA: TGTGCCAGTAGTATCACGACAGGCCTCAATGAAAAACTGTTTTTT. Protein product: CASSITTGLNEKLFF. The whole variable domain, remainder taken from reference TRBV19 and TRBJ1-4, is DGGITQSPKYLFRKEGQNVTLSCEQNLNHDAMYWYRQDPGQGLRLIYYSQIVNDFQKGDIAEGYSVSREKKESFPLTVTSAQKNPTAFYLCASSITTGLNEKLFFGSGTQLSVL.

The chain joins TRBV3-1 (or the pseudogene TRBV3-2) to TRBJ1-6, with 9 nucleotides matching TRBD1. J gave up 7 bases and V 7 bases, and 5 bases lay outside the gene matches. CDR1 and CDR2 (germline): LGHDT, YNNKEL (reference sequence). This CDR3 comprises 14 residues. The CDR3 DNA follows: TGTGCCAGCAATGGGGGGACAGGGAATTCACCCCTCCACTTT. Protein sequence: CASNGGTGNSPLHF.

V and J are TRBV19 and TRBJ1-5; D is unresolved. CDR1 LNHDA and CDR2 SQIVND come from the germline V gene (reference sequence). This CDR3 is 12 amino acids long. Trimming stripped 6 bases from V and 7 bases from J, with 10 bases between. The CDR3 nucleotides read TGTGCCAGTAGCCCTAGTGGACAGCCCCAGCATTTT. It codes for CASSPSGQPQHF.